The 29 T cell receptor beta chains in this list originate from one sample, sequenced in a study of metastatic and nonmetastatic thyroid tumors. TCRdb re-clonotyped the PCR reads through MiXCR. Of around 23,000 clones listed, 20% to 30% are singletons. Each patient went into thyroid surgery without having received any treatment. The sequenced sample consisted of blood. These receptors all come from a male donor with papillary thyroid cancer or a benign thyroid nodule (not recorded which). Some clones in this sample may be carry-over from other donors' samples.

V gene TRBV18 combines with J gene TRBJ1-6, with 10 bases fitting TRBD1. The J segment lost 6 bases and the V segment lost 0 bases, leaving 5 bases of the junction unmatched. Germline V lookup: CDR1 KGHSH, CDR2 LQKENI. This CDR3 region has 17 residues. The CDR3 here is CASSPPSTGGRNSPLHF. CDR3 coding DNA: TGTGCCAGCTCACCACCTTCGACAGGGGGCCGTAATTCACCCCTCCACTTT.

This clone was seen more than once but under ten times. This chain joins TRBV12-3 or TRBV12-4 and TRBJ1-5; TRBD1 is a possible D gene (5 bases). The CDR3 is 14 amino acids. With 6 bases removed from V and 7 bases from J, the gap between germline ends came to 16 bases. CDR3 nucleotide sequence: TGTGCCAGCAGGTTGGGACCTGAAGGGCAGCCCCAGCATTTT. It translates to CASRLGPEGQPQHF.

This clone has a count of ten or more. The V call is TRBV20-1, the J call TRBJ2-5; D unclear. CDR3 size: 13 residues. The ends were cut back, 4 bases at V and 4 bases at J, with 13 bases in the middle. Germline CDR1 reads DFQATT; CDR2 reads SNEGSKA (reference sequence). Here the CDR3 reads CSATPPAVETQYF. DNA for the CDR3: TGCAGTGCTACCCCCCCAGCAGTAGAGACCCAGTACTTC.

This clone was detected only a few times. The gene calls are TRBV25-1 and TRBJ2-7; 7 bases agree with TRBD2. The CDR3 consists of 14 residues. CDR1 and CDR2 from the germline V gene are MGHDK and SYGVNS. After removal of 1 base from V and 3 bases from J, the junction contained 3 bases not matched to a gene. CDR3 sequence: CASSEWASGYEQYF. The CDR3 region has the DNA TGTGCCAGCAGTGAATGGGCTAGCGGCTACGAGCAGTACTTC.

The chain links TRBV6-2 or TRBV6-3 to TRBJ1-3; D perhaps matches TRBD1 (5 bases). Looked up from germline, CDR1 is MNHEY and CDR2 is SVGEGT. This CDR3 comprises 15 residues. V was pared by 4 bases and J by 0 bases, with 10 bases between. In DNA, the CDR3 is TGTGCCAGCAGTTGGGAGGGGACCTCTGGAAACACCATATATTTT. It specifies CASSWEGTSGNTIYF.

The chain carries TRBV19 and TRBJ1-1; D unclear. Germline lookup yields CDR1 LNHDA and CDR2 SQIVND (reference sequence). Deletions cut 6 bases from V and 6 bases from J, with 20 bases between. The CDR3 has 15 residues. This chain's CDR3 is CASRIRYRAMAEAFF. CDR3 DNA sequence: TGTGCCAGTAGGATACGATACCGGGCGATGGCTGAAGCTTTCTTT.

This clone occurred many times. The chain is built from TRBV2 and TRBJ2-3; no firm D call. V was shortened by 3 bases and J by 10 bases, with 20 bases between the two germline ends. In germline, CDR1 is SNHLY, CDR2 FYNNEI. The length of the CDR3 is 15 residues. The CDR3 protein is CASSDGDQQDLPQYF. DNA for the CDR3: TGTGCCAGCAGTGATGGAGACCAACAAGATCTTCCGCAGTATTTT.

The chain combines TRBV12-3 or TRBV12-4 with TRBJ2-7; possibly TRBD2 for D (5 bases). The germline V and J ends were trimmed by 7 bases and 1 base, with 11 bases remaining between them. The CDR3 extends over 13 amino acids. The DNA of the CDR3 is TGTGCCAGCATCTATAGGAGGTCCTACGAGCAGTACTTC. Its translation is CASIYRRSYEQYF.

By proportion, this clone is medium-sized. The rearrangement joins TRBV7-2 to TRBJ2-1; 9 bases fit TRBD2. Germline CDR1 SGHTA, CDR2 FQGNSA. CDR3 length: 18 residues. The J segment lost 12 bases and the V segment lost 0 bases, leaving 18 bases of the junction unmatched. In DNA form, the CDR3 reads TGTGCCAGCAGCTTAGCGGGGTTACTAGCGGGCGGGTCAATGGTGCAGTTCTTC. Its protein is CASSLAGLLAGGSMVQFF.

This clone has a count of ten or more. For the CDR3, the DNA is TGTGCCAGCAGTTTTTTCGGAGGCTACACCTTC. It encodes CASSFFGGYTF. The rearrangement joins TRBV7-9 to TRBJ1-2, with D unresolved. V lost 6 bases, J lost 8 bases, and 10 bases lay in between. Germline CDR1 is SEHNR and CDR2 is FQNEAQ (reference sequence). The CDR3 has 11 amino acids.

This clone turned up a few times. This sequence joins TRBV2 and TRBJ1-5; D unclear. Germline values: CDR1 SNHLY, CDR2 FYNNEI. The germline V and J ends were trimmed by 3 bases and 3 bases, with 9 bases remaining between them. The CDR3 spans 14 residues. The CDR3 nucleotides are TGTGCCAGCAGTGAGGTCCACCTCAATCAGCCCCAGCATTTT. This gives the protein CASSEVHLNQPQHF.

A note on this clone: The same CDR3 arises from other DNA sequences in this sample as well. The CDR3 DNA is TGTGCCAGCAGCCTGATCCCAACGGGAGTTTTTAATGAGCAGTTCTTC. Its translation is CASSLIPTGVFNEQFF. The chain links TRBV11-2 to TRBJ2-1; the D gene is possibly TRBD2 (6 bases). This CDR3 contains 16 residues. Germline assignment: CDR1 SGHAT and CDR2 FQNNGV. Trimming took 5 bases from V and 7 from J, leaving 21 bases between them.

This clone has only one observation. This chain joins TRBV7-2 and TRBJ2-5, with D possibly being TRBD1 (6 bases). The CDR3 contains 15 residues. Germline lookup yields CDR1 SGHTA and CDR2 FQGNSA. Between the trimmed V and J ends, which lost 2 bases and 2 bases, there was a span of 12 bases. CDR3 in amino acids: CASSLNRGSQETQYF. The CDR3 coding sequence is TGTGCCAGCAGCTTAAATAGGGGGTCACAAGAGACCCAGTACTTC. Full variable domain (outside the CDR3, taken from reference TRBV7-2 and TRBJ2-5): GAGVSQSPSNKVTEKGKDVELRCDPISGHTALYWYRQSLGQGLEFLIYFQGNSAPDKSGLPSDRFSAERTGGSVSTLTIQRTQQEDSAVYLCASSLNRGSQETQYFGPGTRLLVL.

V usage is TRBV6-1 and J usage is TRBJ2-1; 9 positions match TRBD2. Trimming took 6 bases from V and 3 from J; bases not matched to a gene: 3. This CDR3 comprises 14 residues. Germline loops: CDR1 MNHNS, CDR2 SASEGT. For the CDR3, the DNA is TGTGCCAGCAGCGATAGCGGGGGCTACAATGAGCAGTTCTTC. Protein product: CASSDSGGYNEQFF.

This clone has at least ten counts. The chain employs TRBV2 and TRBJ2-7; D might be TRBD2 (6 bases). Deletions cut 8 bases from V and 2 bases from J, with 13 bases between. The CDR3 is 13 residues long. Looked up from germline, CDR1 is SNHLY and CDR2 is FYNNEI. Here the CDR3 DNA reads TGTGCCAGCGGAGGGGACGGTCCCTACGAGCAGTACTTC. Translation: CASGGDGPYEQYF.

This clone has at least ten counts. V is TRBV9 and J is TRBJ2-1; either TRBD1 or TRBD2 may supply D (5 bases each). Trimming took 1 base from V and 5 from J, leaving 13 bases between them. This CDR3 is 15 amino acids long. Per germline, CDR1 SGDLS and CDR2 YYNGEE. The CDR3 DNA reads TGTGCCAGCAGCGTACCCGGGGCGCTCCACAATGAGCAGTTCTTC. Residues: CASSVPGALHNEQFF.

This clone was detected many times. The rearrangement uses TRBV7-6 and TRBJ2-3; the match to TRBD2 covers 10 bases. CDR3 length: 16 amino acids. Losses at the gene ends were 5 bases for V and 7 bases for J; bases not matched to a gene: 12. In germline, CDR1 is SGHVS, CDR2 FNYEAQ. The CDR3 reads CASSPSLTSGLNTQYF. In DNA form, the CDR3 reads TGTGCCAGCAGCCCCAGCTTGACTAGCGGGCTGAATACGCAGTATTTT.

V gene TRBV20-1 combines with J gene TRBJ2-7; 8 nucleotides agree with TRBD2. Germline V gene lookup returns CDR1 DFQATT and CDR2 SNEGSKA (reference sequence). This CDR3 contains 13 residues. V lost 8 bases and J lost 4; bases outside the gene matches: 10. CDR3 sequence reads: CSYAPGLGYEQYF. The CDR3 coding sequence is TGCAGTTACGCGCCGGGACTAGGGTACGAGCAGTACTTC.

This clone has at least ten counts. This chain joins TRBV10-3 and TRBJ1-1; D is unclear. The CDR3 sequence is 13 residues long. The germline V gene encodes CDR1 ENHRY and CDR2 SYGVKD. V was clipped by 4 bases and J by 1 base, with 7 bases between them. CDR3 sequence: CAISGQENTEAFF. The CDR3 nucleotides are TGTGCCATCAGTGGTCAGGAGAACACTGAAGCTTTCTTT.

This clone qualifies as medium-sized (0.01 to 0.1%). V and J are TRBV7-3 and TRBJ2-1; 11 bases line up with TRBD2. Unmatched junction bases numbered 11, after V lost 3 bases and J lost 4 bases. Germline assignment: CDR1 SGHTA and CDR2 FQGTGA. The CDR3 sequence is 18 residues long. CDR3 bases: TGTGCCAGCAGCTTCACTTCGCCAGGGACTAGCGGATACAATGAGCAGTTCTTC. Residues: CASSFTSPGTSGYNEQFF.

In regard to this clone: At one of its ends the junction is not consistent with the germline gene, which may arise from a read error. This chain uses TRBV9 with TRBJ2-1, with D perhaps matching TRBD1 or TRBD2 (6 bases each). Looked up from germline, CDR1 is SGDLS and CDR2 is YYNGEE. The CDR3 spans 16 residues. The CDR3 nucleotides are TGTTCCAGCAGCGTCTTTGTAGGGGGGTTCGCTGATGAGCAGTTCTTC. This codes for CSSSVFVGGFADEQFF.

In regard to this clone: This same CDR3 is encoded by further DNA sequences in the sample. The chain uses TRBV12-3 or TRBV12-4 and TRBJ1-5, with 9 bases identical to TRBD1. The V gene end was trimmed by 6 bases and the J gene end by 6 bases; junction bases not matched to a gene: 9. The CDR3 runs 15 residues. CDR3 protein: CASSSRTGVAQPQHF. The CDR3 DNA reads TGTGCCAGCAGCTCGCGGACAGGGGTTGCTCAGCCCCAGCATTTT.

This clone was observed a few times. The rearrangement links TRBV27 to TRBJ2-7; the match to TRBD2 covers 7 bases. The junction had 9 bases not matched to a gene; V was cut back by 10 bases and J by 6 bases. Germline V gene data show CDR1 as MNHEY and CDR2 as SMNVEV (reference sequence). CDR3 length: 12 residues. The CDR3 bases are TGTGCCATTAGTTTTTCGGGGGGCGAGCAGTACTTC. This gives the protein CAISFSGGEQYF.

The CDR3 DNA reads TGTGCCAGCAGTAACCCGGGACAGGGGCGAGAGCAGTACTTC. This encodes CASSNPGQGREQYF. This sequence joins TRBV28 and TRBJ2-7; 10 bases are a match to TRBD1. CDR3 length: 14 residues. The germline V gene encodes CDR1 MDHEN and CDR2 SYDVKM. Trimming removed 5 bases from V and 7 bases from J; junction bases left unmatched: 8.

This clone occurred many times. The CDR3 region is CAWSTSSLVGEAFF. Written as DNA, the CDR3 is TGTGCCTGGTCGACTTCGTCACTTGTAGGTGAAGCTTTCTTT. The chain is built from TRBV30 and TRBJ1-1; D unclear. CDR1 is GTSNPN and CDR2 is SVGIG in the germline V gene (reference sequence). V was trimmed by 5 bases and J by 7 bases, leaving 20 bases between them. The CDR3 length is 14 residues.

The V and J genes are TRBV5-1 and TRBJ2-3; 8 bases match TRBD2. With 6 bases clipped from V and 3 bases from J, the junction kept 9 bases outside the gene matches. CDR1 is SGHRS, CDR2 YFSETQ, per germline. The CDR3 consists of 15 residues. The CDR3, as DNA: TGCGCCAGCATTAGTGCGAGCGGGAGAACAGATACGCAGTATTTT. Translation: CASISASGRTDTQYF.

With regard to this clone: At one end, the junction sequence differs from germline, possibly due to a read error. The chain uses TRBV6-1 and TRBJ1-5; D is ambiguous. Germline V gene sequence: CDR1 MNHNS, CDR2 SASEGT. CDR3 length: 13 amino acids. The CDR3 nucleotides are TGTGCCAGCAGAAGTCACGGCAATCAGCCCCACCCTTTT. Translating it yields CASRSHGNQPHPF.

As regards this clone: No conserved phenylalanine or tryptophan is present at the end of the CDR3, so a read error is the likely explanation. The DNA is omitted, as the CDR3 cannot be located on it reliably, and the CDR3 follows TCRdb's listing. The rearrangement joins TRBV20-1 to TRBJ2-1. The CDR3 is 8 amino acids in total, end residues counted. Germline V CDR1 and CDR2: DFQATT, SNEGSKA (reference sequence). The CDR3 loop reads CSARASSI.

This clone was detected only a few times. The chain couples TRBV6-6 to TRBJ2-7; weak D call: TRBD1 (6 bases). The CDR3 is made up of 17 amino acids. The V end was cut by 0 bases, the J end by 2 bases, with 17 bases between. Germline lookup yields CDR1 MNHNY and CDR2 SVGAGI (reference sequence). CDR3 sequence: CASSYSNSVGQTYEQYF. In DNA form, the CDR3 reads TGTGCCAGCAGTTACTCAAATTCGGTCGGACAGACCTACGAGCAGTACTTC.